The 31 T cell receptor beta chains below were found in one sample sequenced in a study of cytomegalovirus exposure and HLA in healthy donors. PCR used 60 Vbeta primers and 13 Jbeta primers. Profiling relied on immunoSEQ multiplex PCR, and the TCRdb table lists in-frame clones only, not all of them. The sample yields approximately 200,000 clones, around 79% seen once. Specimen: PBMCs. All receptors come from a girl between 5 and 17 years old in good health and CMV-seropositive.

V usage is TRBV7-9 and J usage is TRBJ1-5, with D uncertain. The germline V gene encodes CDR1 SEHNR and CDR2 FQNEAQ (reference sequence). This CDR3 is 15 amino acids long. Trimming cost V 5 bases and J 2 bases, with 13 bases left between them. The CDR3 sequence is CASSPTGSGNQPQHF. CDR3 coding DNA: TGTGCCAGCAGCCCTACCGGGAGTGGCAATCAGCCCCAGCATTTT.

This clone was seen more than once but under ten times. This rearrangement joins TRBV7-2 to TRBJ1-1, with D perhaps matching TRBD1 (5 bases). This CDR3 contains 15 residues. Germline V CDR1 and CDR2: SGHTA, FQGNSA. V dropped 5 bases and J dropped 1 base, with 14 bases sitting between them. In DNA, the CDR3 is TGTGCCAGCAGCCCGCAAAGTGGACAGAACACTGAAGCTTTCTTT. Protein: CASSPQSGQNTEAFF.

As DNA, the CDR3 is TGCGCCAGCAGCCAAGTGACTAGCGGGGGGGCTATATTCTTTTACGAGCAGTACTTC. Protein sequence: CASSQVTSGGAIFFYEQYF. V and J are TRBV4-1 and TRBJ2-7; TRBD2 matches 14 bases. This CDR3 spans 19 amino acids. CDR1 MGHRA and CDR2 YSYEKL come from the germline V gene. Trimming cost V 1 base and J 4 bases; bases outside gene matches: 12.

The chain links TRBV4-3 to TRBJ1-4; D is perhaps TRBD1 (5 bases). The germline V gene has CDR1 LGHNA and CDR2 YSLEER. Trimming pared 3 bases from V and 12 bases from J, leaving 14 bases between. This CDR3 comprises 13 residues. The CDR3 DNA sequence: TGCGCCAGCAGCCAGGACCAGGGCGAACAACTGTTTTTT. As protein: CASSQDQGEQLFF.

This clone was found a few times. The V gene is TRBV7-9, the J gene TRBJ2-5; possible D gene TRBD2, 5 bases. Between the trimmed V and J ends, which lost 4 bases and 3 bases, there was a span of 9 bases. Germline-derived CDR1 and CDR2 are SEHNR and FQNEAQ (reference sequence). The CDR3 contains 13 residues. In nucleotides, the CDR3 is TGTGCCAGCAGCTCCTTCGGGGAAGAGACCCAGTACTTC. Translated: CASSSFGEETQYF.

This chain joins TRBV4-3 and TRBJ2-1; TRBD2 might be the D (6 bases). The V end was cut by 4 bases, the J end by 8 bases, with 15 bases between. CDR1 and CDR2 (germline): LGHNA, YSLEER. The CDR3 runs to 14 residues. CDR3: CASSPSGSGYEQFF. In nucleotides, the CDR3 is TGCGCCAGCAGCCCCAGTGGTAGCGGCTATGAGCAGTTCTTC.

This clone occurred a few times. The chain carries TRBV14 and TRBJ1-2; D unresolved. The CDR3 has 13 amino acids. Per germline, CDR1 SGHDN and CDR2 FVKESK. V lost 2 bases, J lost 4 bases, and 8 bases lay in between. For the CDR3, the DNA is TGTGCCAGCAGCCAATTCGTCGGCTATGGCTACACCTTC. Its protein is CASSQFVGYGYTF. Combining the CDR3 with reference TRBV14 and TRBJ1-2 gives the whole variable domain EAGVTQFPSHSVIEKGQTVTLRCDPISGHDNLYWYRRVMGKEIKFLLHFVKESKQDESGMPNNRFLAERTGGTYSTLKVQPAELEDSGVYFCASSQFVGYGYTFGSGTRLTVV.

The CDR3 region is CAISESDRGSTEAFF. The CDR3 DNA is TGTGCCATCAGTGAGTCGGACAGGGGGAGTACTGAAGCTTTCTTT. The chain combines TRBV10-3 with TRBJ1-1, with 10 bases fitting TRBD1. There are 15 residues in the CDR3. Germline V gene data show CDR1 as ENHRY and CDR2 as SYGVKD. Germline trimming cut 0 bases from V and 5 bases from J; bases unmatched to any gene: 3.

This chain links TRBV4-1 with TRBJ1-1, with a possible D match to TRBD1 (5 bases). Germline-derived CDR1 and CDR2 are MGHRA and YSYEKL. This CDR3 has 14 residues. V lost 0 bases, J lost 4 bases, and 9 bases lay in between. The DNA for the CDR3 is TGCGCCAGCAGCCAAGACAGGGCCCCCACTGAAGCTTTCTTT. Its protein is CASSQDRAPTEAFF.

This chain uses TRBV29-1 with TRBJ1-2; weak D call: TRBD1 (6 bases). V was cut by 1 base and J by 5 bases, with 20 bases left in between. Germline V gene sequence: CDR1 SQVTM, CDR2 ANQGSEA. This CDR3 has 16 residues. CDR3 amino acids: CSVEVAVTGTLYGYTF. For the CDR3, the DNA is TGCAGCGTTGAAGTTGCGGTCACAGGGACCCTATATGGCTACACCTTC.

The V gene is TRBV5-1, the J gene TRBJ2-3; 8 bases align to TRBD2. V lost 1 base, J lost 6 bases, and 10 bases stayed unmatched. This CDR3 is 16 amino acids long. Germline V gene lookup returns CDR1 SGHRS and CDR2 YFSETQ. DNA of the CDR3: TGCGCCAGCAGCTTGTTTACAGCGGGGGCAGGTGATACGCAGTATTTT. It is translated as CASSLFTAGAGDTQYF.

The CDR3 bases are TGTGCCAGCAGCTTAGTCCAGAAAACTAATGAAAAACTGTTTTTT. Amino acid sequence: CASSLVQKTNEKLFF. The chain combines TRBV7-4 with TRBJ1-4; no clear D. Germline assignment: CDR1 SGHVT and CDR2 SQSDAQ. V gave up 1 base and J gave up 1 base, with 7 bases separating them. This CDR3 comprises 15 residues.

V usage is TRBV7-7 and J usage is TRBJ2-6, with 8 nucleotides matching TRBD1. Germline V gives CDR1 SSHAT, CDR2 FNYEAQ (reference sequence). The J segment lost 1 base and the V segment lost 5 bases, leaving 13 bases of the junction unmatched. The CDR3 totals 19 residues. The CDR3 region has the DNA TGTGCCAGCAGCCCACTTATATACAGGGGGGTATCTGGGGCCAACGTCCTGACTTTC. Encoded protein: CASSPLIYRGVSGANVLTF.

V usage is TRBV6-1 and J usage is TRBJ1-1, with no clear D. The CDR3 extends over 12 amino acids. V lost 5 bases, J lost 1 base, and 5 bases lay in between. Looked up from germline, CDR1 is MNHNS and CDR2 is SASEGT. DNA for the CDR3: TGTGCCAGCAGTACTAGGAACACTGAAGCTTTCTTT. It encodes CASSTRNTEAFF.

The chain is built from TRBV6-5 and TRBJ2-1; D possibly corresponds to TRBD2 (6 bases). Trimming cost V 0 bases and J 7 bases, with 13 bases left between them. The CDR3 is 15 residues long. Per the germline V gene, CDR1 is MNHEY and CDR2 is SVGAGI. Here the CDR3 reads CASSYSYGGVNEQFF. The CDR3 coding sequence is TGTGCCAGCAGTTACTCTTACGGGGGAGTAAATGAGCAGTTCTTC.

Only a few counts were recorded for this clone. The V and J genes are TRBV2 and TRBJ2-7; 10 bases match TRBD2. The ends lost 8 bases at V and 3 bases at J; junction bases unmatched: 4. Germline V gene data show CDR1 as SNHLY and CDR2 as FYNNEI. CDR3 size: 13 residues. The CDR3, as DNA: TGTGCCAGCGACACTAGCGGGGACTACGAGCAGTACTTC. This sequence encodes CASDTSGDYEQYF.

This clone has a single count. The chain is built from TRBV7-8 and TRBJ1-1; D possibly corresponds to TRBD1 (6 bases). The germline gives CDR1 SGHVS, CDR2 FQNEAQ. Trimming stripped 6 bases from V and 3 bases from J, with 11 bases between. The CDR3 covers 13 residues. The CDR3 protein is CASSKGGYTEAFF. Here the CDR3 DNA reads TGTGCCAGCAGTAAAGGGGGATACACTGAAGCTTTCTTT.

The rearrangement joins TRBV4-3 to TRBJ2-3; 8 bases align to TRBD2. V lost 4 bases to trimming and J lost 5 bases; unmatched junction nucleotides: 11. The length of the CDR3 is 16 residues. Germline lookup yields CDR1 LGHNA and CDR2 YSLEER. The DNA of the CDR3 is TGCGCCAGCAGCCCCACTAGCGGTGGGGTGGGAGATACGCAGTATTTT. This translates into CASSPTSGGVGDTQYF.

A single count supports this clone. The gene calls are TRBV10-1 and TRBJ2-7; D might be TRBD2 (6 bases). Trimming pared 4 bases from V and 2 bases from J, leaving 12 bases between. There are 14 residues in the CDR3. The germline gives CDR1 WNHNN, CDR2 SYGVQD (reference sequence). CDR3 in DNA: TGCGCCAGCAGTGGTGGAGGGCTCACCTACGAGCAGTACTTC. It codes for CASSGGGLTYEQYF.

The chain has TRBV7-8 and TRBJ2-4, with D maybe TRBD2 (6 bases). The germline gives CDR1 SGHVS, CDR2 FQNEAQ. V gave up 0 bases and J gave up 6 bases, with 15 bases separating them. The CDR3 is 16 residues long. CDR3 amino acids: CASSLARGSGRNIQYF. The CDR3 DNA reads as TGTGCCAGCAGCTTAGCGCGGGGTTCAGGCCGAAACATTCAGTACTTC.

This chain connects TRBV25-1 to TRBJ2-7; perhaps TRBD2 as D (5 bases). Germline-derived CDR1 and CDR2 are MGHDK and SYGVNS. The CDR3 length is 11 residues. V was pared by 8 bases and J by 6 bases, with 11 bases between. The CDR3 reads CASSAGSEQYF. CDR3 DNA sequence: TGTGCCAGCTCCGCGGGTTCCGAGCAGTACTTC.

This chain links TRBV9 with TRBJ2-1, with 7 bases matching TRBD1. The CDR3 contains 15 residues. The germline V gene encodes CDR1 SGDLS and CDR2 YYNGEE. V gave up 3 bases and J gave up 7 bases; unmatched junction bases: 10. For the CDR3, the DNA is TGTGCCAGCAGCGAGGGGGCACTGGGTGGGAATGAGCAGTTCTTC. Translating it yields CASSEGALGGNEQFF.

The chain employs TRBV29-1 and TRBJ2-3, with D perhaps TRBD2 (5 bases). CDR3 length: 12 residues. CDR1 is SQVTM and CDR2 is ANQGSEA in the germline V gene. Trimming took 4 bases from V and 0 from J, leaving 5 bases between them. This chain's CDR3 is CSVGESTDTQYF. The CDR3 region has the DNA TGCAGCGTTGGGGAGAGCACAGATACGCAGTATTTT.

This clone was counted between two and nine times. The chain couples TRBV9 to TRBJ1-6; D remains unclear. The ends were cut back, 4 bases at V and 8 bases at J, with 10 bases in the middle. Germline CDR1 reads SGDLS; CDR2 reads YYNGEE. This CDR3 spans 13 amino acids. Here the CDR3 reads CASSRASYSPLHF. CDR3 bases: TGTGCCAGCAGCCGAGCTTCTTATTCACCCCTCCACTTT.

This chain connects TRBV5-5 to TRBJ2-3, with D possibly TRBD1 on 5 matching bases. Germline V lookup: CDR1 SGHKS, CDR2 YYEKEE (reference sequence). CDR3 length: 14 residues. The germline V and J ends were trimmed by 6 bases and 4 bases, with 15 bases remaining between them. The CDR3: CASTTQGGADTQYF. In DNA, the CDR3 is TGTGCCAGCACGACCCAGGGTGGGGCAGATACGCAGTATTTT.

The J gene is TRBJ1-6, the V gene TRBV7-8, with TRBD1 identical over 8 bases. V trimming: 5 bases; J trimming: 13 bases; junction bases outside the gene matches: 13. Per the germline V gene, CDR1 is SGHVS and CDR2 is FQNEAQ. The CDR3 length is 15 residues. The CDR3 DNA reads TGTGCCAGCAGCGCAGACCGGACAGGGTTTGGGCCCCTCCACTTT. As protein: CASSADRTGFGPLHF.

The chain recombines TRBV7-2 with TRBJ1-5; D is ambiguous. Trimming left V 5 bases short and J 0 bases short, with 8 bases between. Germline lookup yields CDR1 SGHTA and CDR2 FQGNSA. The CDR3 covers 14 residues. CDR3 region: CASSVVYSNQPQHF. CDR3 DNA: TGTGCCAGCAGCGTAGTTTATAGCAATCAGCCCCAGCATTTT. Filled out from reference TRBV7-2 and TRBJ1-5, the complete variable domain reads GAGVSQSPSNKVTEKGKDVELRCDPISGHTALYWYRQSLGQGLEFLIYFQGNSAPDKSGLPSDRFSAERTGGSVSTLTIQRTQQEDSAVYLCASSVVYSNQPQHFGDGTRLSIL.

To note about this clone: The sample carries other DNA sequences with the same CDR3. The rearrangement joins TRBV5-1 to TRBJ2-7; TRBD1 agrees at 8 bases. Looked up from germline, CDR1 is SGHRS and CDR2 is YFSETQ. CDR3 size: 14 residues. V lost 0 bases to trimming and J lost 3 bases; unmatched junction nucleotides: 2. The CDR3 loop reads CASSLAGGYYEQYF. The CDR3 DNA sequence: TGCGCCAGCAGCTTGGCAGGGGGCTACTACGAGCAGTACTTC.

This clone has a handful of counts. This chain connects TRBV7-9 to TRBJ2-7; D is ambiguous. The V and J ends lost 0 bases and 0 bases respectively, with 15 bases between them. The germline V gene encodes CDR1 SEHNR and CDR2 FQNEAQ (reference sequence). The CDR3 consists of 17 residues. DNA for the CDR3: TGTGCCAGCAGCTTAGCAACAGATACCGCTAACTCCTACGAGCAGTACTTC. It encodes CASSLATDTANSYEQYF. Supplemented by reference TRBV7-9 and TRBJ2-7, the full variable domain reads DTGVSQNPRHKITKRGQNVTFRCDPISEHNRLYWYRQTLGQGPEFLTYFQNEAQLEKSRLLSDRFSAERPKGSFSTLEIQRTEQGDSAMYLCASSLATDTANSYEQYFGPGTRLTVT.

The chain has TRBV7-7 and TRBJ2-5; D remains ambiguous. With 5 bases removed from V and 1 base from J, the gap between germline ends came to 8 bases. The germline CDR1 and CDR2 sequences are SSHAT and FNYEAQ (reference sequence). The CDR3 length is 13 residues. The chain's CDR3 is CASSPRFQETQYF. CDR3 DNA: TGTGCCAGCAGCCCGAGATTCCAAGAGACCCAGTACTTC. Full variable domain (rest looked up from reference TRBV7-7 and TRBJ2-5): GAGVSQSPRYKVTKRGQDVTLRCDPISSHATLYWYQQALGQGPEFLTYFNYEAQPDKSGLPSDRFSAERPEGSISTLTIQRTEQRDSAMYRCASSPRFQETQYFGPGTRLLVL.

The CDR3 DNA reads TGTGCCAGCAGCGACTACCAAGAGACCCAGTACTTC. Translation: CASSDYQETQYF. The chain recombines TRBV5-4 with TRBJ2-5; D is uncertain. V was clipped by 4 bases and J by 0 bases, with 4 bases between them. Germline CDR1 and CDR2: SGHNT and YYREEE (reference sequence). There are 12 residues in the CDR3.